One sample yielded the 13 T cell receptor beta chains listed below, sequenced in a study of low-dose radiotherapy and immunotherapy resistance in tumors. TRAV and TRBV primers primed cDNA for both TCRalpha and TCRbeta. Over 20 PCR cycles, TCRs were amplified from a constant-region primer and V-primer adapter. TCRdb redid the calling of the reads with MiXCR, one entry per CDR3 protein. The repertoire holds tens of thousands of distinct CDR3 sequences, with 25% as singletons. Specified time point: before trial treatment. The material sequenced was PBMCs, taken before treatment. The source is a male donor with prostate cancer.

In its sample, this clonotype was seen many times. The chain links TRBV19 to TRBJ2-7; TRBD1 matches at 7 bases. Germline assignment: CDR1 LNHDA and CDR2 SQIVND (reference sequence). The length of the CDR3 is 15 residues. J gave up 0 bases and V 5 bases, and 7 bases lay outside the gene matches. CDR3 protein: CASSLRDSTSYEQYF. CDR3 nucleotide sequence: TGTGCCAGTAGTCTCCGGGACAGCACCTCCTACGAGCAGTACTTC.

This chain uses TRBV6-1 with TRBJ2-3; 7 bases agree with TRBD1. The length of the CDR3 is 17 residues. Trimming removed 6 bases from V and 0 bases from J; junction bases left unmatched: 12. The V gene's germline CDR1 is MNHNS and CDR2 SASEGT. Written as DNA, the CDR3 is TGTGCCAGCAGGGACCCAGGGGGTCCAACTAGCACAGATACGCAGTATTTT. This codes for CASRDPGGPTSTDTQYF.

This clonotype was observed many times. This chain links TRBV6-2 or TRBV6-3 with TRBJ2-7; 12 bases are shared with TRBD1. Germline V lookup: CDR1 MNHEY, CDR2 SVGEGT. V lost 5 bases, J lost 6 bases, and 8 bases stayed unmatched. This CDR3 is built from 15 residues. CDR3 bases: TGTGCCAGCAGTCGGGCGGGACAGGGGGCTGTCGAGCAGTACTTC. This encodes CASSRAGQGAVEQYF.

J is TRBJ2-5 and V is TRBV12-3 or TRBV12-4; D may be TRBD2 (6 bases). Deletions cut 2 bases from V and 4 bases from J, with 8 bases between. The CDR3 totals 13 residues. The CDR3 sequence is CASSLYGGETQYF. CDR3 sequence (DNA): TGTGCCAGCAGTTTATACGGGGGAGAGACCCAGTACTTC.

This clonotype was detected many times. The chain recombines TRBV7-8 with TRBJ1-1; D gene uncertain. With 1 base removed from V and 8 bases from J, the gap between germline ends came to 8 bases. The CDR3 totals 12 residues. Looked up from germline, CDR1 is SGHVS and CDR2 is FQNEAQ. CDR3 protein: CASSLGPQEAFF. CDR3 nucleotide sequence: TGTGCCAGCAGCTTAGGCCCCCAGGAAGCTTTCTTT.

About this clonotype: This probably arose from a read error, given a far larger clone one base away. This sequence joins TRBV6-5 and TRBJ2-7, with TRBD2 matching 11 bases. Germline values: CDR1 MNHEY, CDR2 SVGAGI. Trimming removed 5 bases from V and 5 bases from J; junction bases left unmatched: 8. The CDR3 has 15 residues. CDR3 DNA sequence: TGTGCCAGCAGTCAATCTAGCGGGGGGCCGGACGAGCAGTACTTC. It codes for CASSQSSGGPDEQYF.

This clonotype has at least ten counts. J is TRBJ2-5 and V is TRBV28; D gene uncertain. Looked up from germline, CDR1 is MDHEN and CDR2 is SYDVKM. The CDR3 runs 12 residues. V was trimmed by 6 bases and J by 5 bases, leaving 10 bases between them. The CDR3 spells CASSLSSETQYF. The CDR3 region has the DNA TGTGCCAGCAGCCTAAGCTCCGAGACCCAGTACTTC.

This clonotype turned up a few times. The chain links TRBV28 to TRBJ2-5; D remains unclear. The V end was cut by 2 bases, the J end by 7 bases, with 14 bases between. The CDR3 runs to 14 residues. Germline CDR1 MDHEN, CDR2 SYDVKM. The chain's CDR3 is CASSLVLPPSTQYF. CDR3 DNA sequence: TGTGCCAGCAGTTTAGTACTACCCCCATCGACCCAGTACTTC.

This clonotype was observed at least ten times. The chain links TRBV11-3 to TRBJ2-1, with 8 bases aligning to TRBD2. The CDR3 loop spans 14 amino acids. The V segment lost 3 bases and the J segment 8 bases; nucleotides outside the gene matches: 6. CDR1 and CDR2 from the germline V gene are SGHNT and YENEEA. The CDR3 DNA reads TGTGCCAGCAGCTTGGGGACTAGTTACGATGAGCAGTTCTTC. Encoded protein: CASSLGTSYDEQFF.

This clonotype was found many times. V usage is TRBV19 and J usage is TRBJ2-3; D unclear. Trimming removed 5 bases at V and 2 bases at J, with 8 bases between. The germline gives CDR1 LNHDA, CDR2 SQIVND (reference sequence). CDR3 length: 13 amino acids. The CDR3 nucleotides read TGTGCCAGTAGTCCTGACACCACAGATACGCAGTATTTT. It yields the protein CASSPDTTDTQYF.

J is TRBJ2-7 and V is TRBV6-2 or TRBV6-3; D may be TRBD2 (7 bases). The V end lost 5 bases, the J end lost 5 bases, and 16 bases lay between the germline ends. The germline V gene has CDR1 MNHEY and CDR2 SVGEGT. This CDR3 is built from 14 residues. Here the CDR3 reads CASSRGGGPNEQYF. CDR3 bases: TGTGCCAGCAGTAGGGGGGGAGGGCCGAACGAGCAGTACTTC.

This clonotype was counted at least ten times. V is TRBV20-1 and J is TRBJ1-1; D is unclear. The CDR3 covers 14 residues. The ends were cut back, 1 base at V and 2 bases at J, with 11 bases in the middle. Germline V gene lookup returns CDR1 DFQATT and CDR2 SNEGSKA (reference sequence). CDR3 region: CSARGSAVNTEAFF. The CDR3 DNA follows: TGCAGTGCTAGAGGTTCAGCAGTTAACACTGAAGCTTTCTTT.

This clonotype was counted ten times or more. CDR3 residues: CASSGTLNTEAFF. The CDR3 DNA follows: TGCGCCAGCAGCGGGACTCTGAACACTGAAGCTTTCTTT. This chain links TRBV5-1 with TRBJ1-1; tentative D call: TRBD1 (5 bases). The CDR3 runs 13 residues. Trimming removed 4 bases from V and 0 bases from J, with 7 bases in between. From germline, CDR1 is SGHRS and CDR2 YFSETQ.